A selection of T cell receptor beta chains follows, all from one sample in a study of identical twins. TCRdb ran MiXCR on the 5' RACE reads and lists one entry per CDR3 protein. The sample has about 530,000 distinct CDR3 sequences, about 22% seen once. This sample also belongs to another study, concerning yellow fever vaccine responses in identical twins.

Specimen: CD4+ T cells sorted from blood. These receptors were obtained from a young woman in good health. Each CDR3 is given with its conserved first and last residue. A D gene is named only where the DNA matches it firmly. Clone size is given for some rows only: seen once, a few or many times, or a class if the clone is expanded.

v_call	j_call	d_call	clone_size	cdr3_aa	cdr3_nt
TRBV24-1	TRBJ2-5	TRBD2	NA	CATSGFGLDKETQYF	TGTGCCACCAGTGGTTTCGGACTAGATAAAGAGACCCAGTACTTC
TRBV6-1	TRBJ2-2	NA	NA	CASRRDTNTGELFF	TGTGCCAGCAGGAGGGACACGAACACCGGGGAGCTGTTTTTT
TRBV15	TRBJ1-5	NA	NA	CATSRVDPEDQPQHF	TGTGCCACCAGCAGAGTCGATCCGGAGGATCAGCCCCAGCATTTT
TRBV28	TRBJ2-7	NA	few	CASSSDRRNSYEQYF	TGTGCCAGCAGTTCCGACAGAAGAAACTCCTACGAGCAGTACTTC
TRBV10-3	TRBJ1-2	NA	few	CAISESGSPYGYTF	TGTGCCATCAGTGAGTCAGGATCTCCCTATGGCTACACCTTC
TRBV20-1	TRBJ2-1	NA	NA	CSAIETGISYNEQFF	TGCAGTGCCATAGAAACGGGGATCTCCTACAATGAGCAGTTCTTC
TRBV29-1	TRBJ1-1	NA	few	CSVEEGLVRTEAFF	TGCAGCGTTGAGGAGGGATTGGTTAGAACTGAAGCTTTCTTT
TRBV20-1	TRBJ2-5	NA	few	CSARDFAETQYF	TGCAGTGCTAGAGATTTCGCAGAGACCCAGTACTTC
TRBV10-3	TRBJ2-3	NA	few	CAISETTITDTQYF	TGTGCCATCAGTGAGACTACAATCACAGATACGCAGTATTTT
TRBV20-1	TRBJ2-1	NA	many	CSRGAYNEQFF	TGCAGTCGAGGGGCCTACAATGAGCAGTTCTTC
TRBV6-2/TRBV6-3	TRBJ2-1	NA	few	CASSYHGGFPPFF	TGTGCCAGCAGTTACCACGGGGGATTCCCCCCGTTCTTC
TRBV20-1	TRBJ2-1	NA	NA	CSARNTQSSYNEQFF	TGCAGTGCTAGAAATACCCAAAGTTCCTACAATGAGCAGTTCTTC
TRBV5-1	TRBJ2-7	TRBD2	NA	CASSEGTSHEQYF	TGCGCCAGCAGCGAGGGGACTAGCCACGAGCAGTACTTC
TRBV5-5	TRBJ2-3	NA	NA	CASSWTAFMTDTQYF	TGTGCCAGCAGCTGGACAGCTTTTATGACAGATACGCAGTATTTT
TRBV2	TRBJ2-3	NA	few	CASETDVTDTQYF	TGTGCCAGTGAGACGGACGTCACAGATACGCAGTATTTT
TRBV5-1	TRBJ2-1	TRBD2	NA	CASSLLPSGSYNEQFF	TGCGCCAGCAGCTTGCTACCTAGCGGGAGCTACAATGAGCAGTTCTTC
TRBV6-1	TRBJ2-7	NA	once	CASSTGGTDSSYEQYF	TGTGCCAGCAGCACGGGGGGGACAGATTCCTCCTACGAGCAGTACTTC
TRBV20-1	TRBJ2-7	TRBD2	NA	CSARLAGIYEQYF	TGCAGTGCTAGACTAGCGGGGATCTACGAGCAGTACTTC
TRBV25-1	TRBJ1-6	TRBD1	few	CASKGQGNSPLHF	TGTGCCAGCAAGGGACAGGGGAATTCACCCCTCCACTTT
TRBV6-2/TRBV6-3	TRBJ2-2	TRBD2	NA	CASSYSTSGSSFGGELFF	TGTGCCAGCAGTTACTCGACTAGCGGGAGCAGCTTCGGCGGGGAGCTGTTTTTT
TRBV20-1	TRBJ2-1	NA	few	CSARDRSPLRHNEQFF	TGCAGTGCTAGAGACCGTAGCCCCCTGAGACACAATGAGCAGTTCTTC
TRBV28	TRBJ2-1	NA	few	CASVERGEQFF	TGTGCCAGCGTAGAAAGGGGTGAGCAGTTCTTC